This TCR beta chain was sequenced for a study of lymphopenia after photon versus proton radiotherapy. Study observations and caveats: Under photons, naive T cells and diversity fell while effector/memory populations rose.

Only in-frame clones appear in the TCRdb table, and some are missing; sequencing was by immunoSEQ multiplex PCR. The sample has around 160,000 clones, roughly nine tenths seen once. With respect to this clone: The antigen is not known.

V dropped 4 bases and J dropped 0 bases, with 10 bases sitting between them. Per germline, CDR1 SQVTM and CDR2 ANQGSEA. This CDR3 comprises 13 residues. The receptor was derived from a man aged 50 to 60 with gastric cancer. This specimen consisted of peripheral blood, obtained from a patient treated with photon-based radiotherapy. V is TRBV29-1 and J is TRBJ2-7, with D perhaps TRBD2 (5 bases). The CDR3 bases are TGCAGCGTTGTGAGCGGCGACTCCTACGAGCAGTACTTC. Its translation is CSVVSGDSYEQYF.